This T cell receptor beta chain is from a study of blood T cells in healthy people across ages. With a J-beta primer mix and a sample-barcoded 5' primer, a second PCR ran about 6 to 11 cycles. TCRdb analysed the 5' RACE reads with MiXCR anew, one entry per CDR3 protein. The sample holds roughly 1.7 million distinct CDR3 sequences, about 31% seen once. V lost 2 bases and J lost 9; bases outside the gene matches: 18. From germline, CDR1 is SGHAT and CDR2 FQNNGV. The CDR3 covers 19 residues. Total RNA extraction produced at least 5.5 micrograms (per sample) for the study. This chain joins TRBV11-2 and TRBJ2-1; the match to TRBD2 covers 11 bases. What was sequenced was blood. This receptor was taken from a woman aged 30 to 39 in good health. CDR3 DNA: TGTGCCAGCAGCTTAACGGCTAGCGGGGGGACAAAGCTACAAGGTGAGCAGTTCTTC. Amino acid sequence: CASSLTASGGTKLQGEQFF.